These 12 T cell receptor beta chains came from one sample sequenced in a study of T-cell reconstitution after alpha-beta-depleted transplantation in children. Unique molecular identifiers were incorporated during preparation of the TCRbeta library. TCRdb ran MiXCR on the PCR reads and lists one entry per CDR3 protein. The sample holds about 590,000 distinct CDR3 sequences, roughly 13% seen once. The sample in question was PBMCs, mostly from graft donor cells, obtained 360 days after TCRalphabeta/CD19-depleted stem cell transplant. The receptors derive from a male patient aged 10 to 17 who had a stem cell transplant for acute myeloid leukemia, so the T cells may come from the graft donor.

This rearrangement joins TRBV6-5 to TRBJ2-1, with 7 bases aligning to TRBD2. J lost 6 bases, V lost 2 bases, and 4 bases had no gene match. CDR3 length: 14 residues. Germline V gives CDR1 MNHEY, CDR2 SVGAGI. The CDR3 is CASSYGGGFNEQFF. The CDR3 DNA sequence: TGTGCCAGCAGTTACGGGGGGGGATTCAATGAGCAGTTCTTC.

The CDR3 loop reads CSASVGPDQPQHF. In DNA form, the CDR3 reads TGCAGTGCTTCCGTGGGGCCCGATCAGCCCCAGCATTTT. V is TRBV20-1 and J is TRBJ1-5, with D maybe TRBD1 (5 bases). CDR3 length: 13 residues. Germline V gene sequence: CDR1 DFQATT, CDR2 SNEGSKA (reference sequence). V lost 5 bases and J lost 5, with 13 bases in between.

This chain uses TRBV10-3 with TRBJ2-2; 10 bases map to TRBD2. The germline CDR1 and CDR2 sequences are ENHRY and SYGVKD. This CDR3 has 16 amino acids. V lost 10 bases, J lost 1 base, and 9 bases stayed unmatched. CDR3: CASWASGRQNTGELFF. CDR3 nucleotides: TGTGCCAGTTGGGCTAGCGGGAGACAGAACACCGGGGAGCTGTTTTTT.

This clonotype occurred many times. The V gene is TRBV29-1, the J gene TRBJ2-7; perhaps TRBD1 as D (5 bases). V was shortened by 7 bases and J by 2 bases, with 12 bases between the two germline ends. Germline CDR1 is SQVTM and CDR2 is ANQGSEA. The CDR3 sequence is 12 residues long. CDR3 in DNA: TGCAGCGCTCTGACAGAAGCCTACGAGCAGTACTTC. It yields the protein CSALTEAYEQYF.

The sample holds a few counts of this clonotype. The chain links TRBV7-3 to TRBJ2-2, with TRBD2 matching over 8 bases. V lost 2 bases and J lost 6; bases outside the gene matches: 11. This CDR3 is built from 17 residues. The germline V gene has CDR1 SGHTA and CDR2 FQGTGA. The CDR3: CASSLEIAGRGSGELFF. For the CDR3, the DNA is TGTGCCAGCAGCTTAGAAATAGCGGGACGAGGTTCCGGGGAGCTGTTTTTT.

There are a few counts of this clonotype. The chain couples TRBV20-1 to TRBJ2-7; 7 bases agree with TRBD2. The CDR3 consists of 14 residues. V was pared by 1 base and J by 4 bases, with 7 bases of the junction left unmatched. CDR1 is DFQATT and CDR2 is SNEGSKA in the germline V gene (reference sequence). In DNA form, the CDR3 reads TGCAGTGCTAGAGGCTCGACTAGCCTATACGAGCAGTACTTC. It translates to CSARGSTSLYEQYF.

This clonotype was detected many times. The rearrangement links TRBV29-1 to TRBJ2-7; D remains unclear. Trimming took 6 bases from V and 1 from J, leaving 13 bases between them. The CDR3 is 13 residues long. Germline V gene sequence: CDR1 SQVTM, CDR2 ANQGSEA. As DNA, the CDR3 is TGCAGCGTAAAAGGAACCCAGTCCTACGAGCAGTACTTC. Its translation: CSVKGTQSYEQYF.

This clonotype came up a few times. J is TRBJ2-4 and V is TRBV6-1; 8 bases match TRBD1. The CDR3 is made up of 16 amino acids. V shed 6 bases, J shed 1 base, and the junction held 8 bases outside the gene matches. Germline CDR1 MNHNS, CDR2 SASEGT. The CDR3 sequence is CASSRQTGVAKNIQYF. As DNA, the CDR3 is TGTGCCAGCAGCCGACAGACAGGGGTGGCCAAAAACATTCAGTACTTC.

The rearrangement links TRBV19 to TRBJ2-1, with 13 bases matching TRBD2. This CDR3 region has 16 residues. Germline assignment: CDR1 LNHDA and CDR2 SQIVND (reference sequence). Trimming cost V 7 bases and J 6 bases; bases outside gene matches: 9. CDR3 loop: CASTRTSGRKFNEQFF. Here the CDR3 DNA reads TGTGCCAGTACCAGGACTAGCGGGAGAAAGTTCAATGAGCAGTTCTTC.

The chain combines TRBV11-2 with TRBJ2-2, with D perhaps matching TRBD2 (5 bases). There are 16 residues in the CDR3. The V end lost 0 bases, the J end lost 6 bases, and 14 bases lay between the germline ends. Germline-derived CDR1 and CDR2 are SGHAT and FQNNGV. Here the CDR3 DNA reads TGTGCCAGCAGCTTAGAACTAGGTGTGATAGCCGGGGAGCTGTTTTTT. It codes for CASSLELGVIAGELFF. Together with reference TRBV11-2 and TRBJ2-2, the CDR3 gives the full variable domain: EAGVAQSPRYKIIEKRQSVAFWCNPISGHATLYWYQQILGQGPKLLIQFQNNGVVDDSQLPKDRFSAERLKGVDSTLKIQPAKLEDSAVYLCASSLELGVIAGELFFGEGSRLTVL.

This clonotype was found many times. The rearrangement uses TRBV28 and TRBJ2-7, with D unclear. The germline V and J ends were trimmed by 4 bases and 3 bases, with 10 bases remaining between them. Germline V gene lookup returns CDR1 MDHEN and CDR2 SYDVKM. The CDR3 extends over 13 amino acids. The CDR3 loop reads CASSSRYNYEQYF. Here the CDR3 DNA reads TGTGCCAGCAGTTCTAGGTACAACTACGAGCAGTACTTC.

The rearrangement uses TRBV5-1 and TRBJ2-7, with 8 bases identical to TRBD1. The ends lost 3 bases at V and 5 bases at J; junction bases unmatched: 7. The CDR3 loop spans 14 amino acids. Germline V lookup: CDR1 SGHRS, CDR2 YFSETQ. The CDR3 reads CASSSWTGMDEQYF. CDR3 bases: TGCGCCAGCAGCTCGTGGACAGGGATGGACGAGCAGTACTTC. Variable domain in full (rest from reference TRBV5-1 and TRBJ2-7): KAGVTQTPRYLIKTRGQQVTLSCSPISGHRSVSWYQQTPGQGLQFLFEYFSETQRNKGNFPGRFSGRQFSNSRSEMNVSTLELGDSALYLCASSSWTGMDEQYFGPGTRLTVT.